This TCR beta chain appears in the sequencing data of a study of control samples from healthy donors and cancer patients. V dropped 2 bases and J dropped 3; count of bases not matched to a gene: 5. Germline V gene data show CDR1 as PRHDT and CDR2 as FYEKMQ (reference sequence). CDR3 length: 15 amino acids. Clones were read by immunoSEQ multiplex PCR, and TCRdb kept only the in-frame ones, dropping some. This table holds some 150,000 clones, roughly 91% found once. This receptor was taken from a woman aged 30 to 39 in good health. Material: blood. The chain has TRBV13 and TRBJ1-2; 8 bases match TRBD1. Here the CDR3 DNA reads TGTGCCAGCAGCTTACGGCCACAGGGGGACTATGGCTACACCTTC. This encodes CASSLRPQGDYGYTF.